Each of the 13 T cell receptor beta chains below was sequenced from the same sample in a study of blood T cell repertoires in COVID-19. Produced via immunoSEQ multiplex PCR; TCRdb's table is partial and in-frame only. In the table there are about 420,000 clones, around 90% of which are singletons. Specimen: peripheral blood. The receptors stem from a man between 18 and 35 years old with COVID-19, enrolled during active disease.

The chain couples TRBV7-9 to TRBJ2-7, with TRBD2 matching over 10 bases. CDR1 SEHNR and CDR2 FQNEAQ come from the germline V gene (reference sequence). This CDR3 comprises 15 residues. With V trimmed by 1 base and J by 5 bases, 5 bases remained unmatched. CDR3 sequence: CASSLVLAGHDEQYF. CDR3 in DNA: TGTGCCAGCAGCTTAGTACTAGCGGGGCACGACGAGCAGTACTTC.

The V and J genes are TRBV6-5 and TRBJ1-5, with D uncertain. The germline V gene encodes CDR1 MNHEY and CDR2 SVGAGI. V lost 5 bases, J lost 5 bases, and 10 bases lay in between. This CDR3 has 13 residues. The DNA of the CDR3 is TGTGCCAGCAGTATAGGGAGCCATCAGCCCCAGCATTTT. It is translated as CASSIGSHQPQHF.

The chain has TRBV10-1 and TRBJ1-1, with D perhaps TRBD1 (5 bases). Trimming removed 8 bases at V and 1 base at J, with 17 bases between. The CDR3 covers 15 residues. CDR1 is WNHNN and CDR2 is SYGVQD in the germline V gene (reference sequence). CDR3 DNA sequence: TGCGCCAGCTCGGACGGAGGGGCCGCGAACACTGAAGCTTTCTTT. Its translation is CASSDGGAANTEAFF.

This chain links TRBV7-8 with TRBJ2-3; D unresolved. Germline CDR1 reads SGHVS; CDR2 reads FQNEAQ. The CDR3 runs to 16 residues. The V and J ends lost 1 base and 0 bases respectively, with 11 bases between them. CDR3: CASSLDLLRSTDTQYF. The CDR3 DNA follows: TGTGCCAGCAGCTTAGATCTGTTGCGGAGCACAGATACGCAGTATTTT.

The rearrangement joins TRBV9 to TRBJ2-3, with D uncertain. V lost 0 bases and J 6 bases, leaving 8 bases between the germline ends. Germline V gives CDR1 SGDLS, CDR2 YYNGEE. The CDR3 length is 13 residues. CDR3 in DNA: TGTGCCAGCAGCGTAGGAGAGCCTGATACGCAGTATTTT. It is translated as CASSVGEPDTQYF. The whole variable domain, filled in from reference TRBV9 and TRBJ2-3, reads DSGVTQTPKHLITATGQRVTLRCSPRSGDLSVYWYQQSLDQGLQFLIQYYNGEERAKGNILERFSAQQFPDLHSELNLSSLELGDSALYFCASSVGEPDTQYFGPGTRLTVL.

The rearrangement links TRBV23-1 to TRBJ2-7, with 8 bases aligning to TRBD1. TRBV23-1 is identified as an open reading frame with a role that is uncertain. The CDR3 is made up of 15 amino acids. The V gene end was trimmed by 4 bases and the J gene end by 2 bases; junction bases not matched to a gene: 7. The CDR3 bases are TGCGCCAGCAGTCGCACGGGACAGGACACCTACGAGCAGTACTTC. Translating gives CASSRTGQDTYEQYF.

The chain employs TRBV3-1 (or the pseudogene TRBV3-2) and TRBJ2-1; 8 bases fit TRBD2. Germline V gene data show CDR1 as LGHDT and CDR2 as YNNKEL (reference sequence). Germline trimming cut 1 base from V and 2 bases from J; bases unmatched to any gene: 4. The CDR3 runs 16 residues. The DNA of the CDR3 is TGTGCCAGCAGCCAAGTTTCGGGGGGGCCCTACAATGAGCAGTTCTTC. This gives the protein CASSQVSGGPYNEQFF.

The chain recombines TRBV19 with TRBJ2-4, with 8 bases identical to TRBD2. Germline trimming cut 7 bases from V and 0 bases from J; bases unmatched to any gene: 8. The CDR3 is 16 amino acids. The germline CDR1 and CDR2 sequences are LNHDA and SQIVND (reference sequence). The CDR3, as DNA: TGTGCCAGTACCGATCCGGGGGGGCTAGCCAAAAACATTCAGTACTTC. Residues: CASTDPGGLAKNIQYF.

The genes are TRBV27 and TRBJ1-1; 7 positions match TRBD1. Unmatched junction bases numbered 11, after V lost 5 bases and J lost 5 bases. Germline lookup yields CDR1 MNHEY and CDR2 SMNVEV (reference sequence). The CDR3 runs 15 residues. CDR3: CASSPTGVGTTEAFF. The CDR3 region has the DNA TGTGCCAGCAGTCCCACAGGGGTCGGGACTACTGAAGCTTTCTTT.

V is TRBV2 and J is TRBJ2-2, with unresolved D. V was trimmed by 1 base and J by 7 bases, leaving 7 bases between them. Germline CDR1 SNHLY, CDR2 FYNNEI. The CDR3 extends over 13 amino acids. The CDR3 loop reads CASSEEHSGELFF. The CDR3 DNA reads TGTGCCAGCAGTGAAGAGCACAGCGGGGAGCTGTTTTTT.

The DNA for the CDR3 is TGTGCCAGCGGAGGGAGGACGGCACACTATGGCTACACCTTC. Translating it yields CASGGRTAHYGYTF. The chain has TRBV11-3 and TRBJ1-2, with no clear D. The CDR3 is made up of 14 amino acids. Germline CDR1 and CDR2: SGHNT and YENEEA. V lost 8 bases and J 3 bases, leaving 16 bases between the germline ends.

J is TRBJ1-1 and V is TRBV14; D gene ambiguous. Trimming removed 2 bases from V and 3 bases from J, with 13 bases in between. Germline-derived CDR1 and CDR2 are SGHDN and FVKESK. The CDR3 contains 15 residues. The CDR3 protein is CASSQLGEEDTEAFF. The CDR3 DNA reads TGTGCCAGCAGCCAACTCGGGGAGGAGGACACTGAAGCTTTCTTT.

V is TRBV2 and J is TRBJ2-2; the match to TRBD2 covers 11 bases. Germline V gene data show CDR1 as SNHLY and CDR2 as FYNNEI. Trimming at V came to 0 bases and at J to 7 bases, leaving 13 bases not matched to a gene. The CDR3 length is 19 residues. CDR3 sequence: CASSEAVLSSGRFGGELFF. The CDR3 bases are TGTGCCAGCAGTGAAGCCGTCCTTTCTAGCGGGAGGTTCGGCGGGGAGCTGTTTTTT.